Listed below are T cell receptor beta chains from one sample, sequenced in a study of OX40 agonist ivuxolimab in advanced cancers. Only in-frame clones appear in the TCRdb table, and some are missing; sequencing was by immunoSEQ multiplex PCR. The data hold under 95,000 clones, with 87% observed a single time. The sample here was CD4+ or CD8+ T cells sorted from blood, taken in a trial of the OX40 agonist ivuxolimab. The source of these receptors is an adult with an advanced solid tumor such as melanoma, head and neck, liver or kidney cancer. Both conserved end residues are part of each CDR3. The D gene is left open where the match is weak. Clone size is not always given. Where it is, it says once, few, many or a class for expanded clones.

TGTGCCAGCACCAGACCAGGTGGGGAGCAGTACTTC | CASTRPGGEQYF | - | TRBJ2-7 | TRBV7-6 | -
TGTGCCAGCAGTTTGAGGAACAATCAGCCCCAGCATTTT | CASSLRNNQPQHF | - | TRBJ1-5 | TRBV6-5 | -
TGCGCCAGCAGTGCTGACGGGAACACTGAAGCTTTCTTT | CASSADGNTEAFF | - | TRBJ1-1 | TRBV10-1 | -
TGTGCCAGTAGTATAGAAAAGGGGCGCGAAGTCTTC | CASSIEKGREVF | - | TRBJ1-2 | TRBV19 | -
TGCAGCGCCCTAACCGGGGACTCCTCACGGGAGCAGTACTTC | CSALTGDSSREQYF | - | TRBJ2-7 | TRBV29-1 | -
TGTGCCAGCAGCTCCGGGACAGGGTATGGGGAGACTGAAGCTTTCTTT | CASSSGTGYGETEAFF | few | TRBJ1-1 | TRBV7-2 | TRBD1
TGTGCCTCTTCGCCGGGGCCCCGGTCATCCTACGAGCAGTACTTC | CASSPGPRSSYEQYF | few | TRBJ2-7 | TRBV10-3 | -
TGTGCCAGCGTAAGGACAGGGTACACAGATACGCAGTATTTT | CASVRTGYTDTQYF | - | TRBJ2-3 | TRBV27 | TRBD1
TGTGCCAGCAGCTTCTTCAGGGTGAAAAATCAGCCCCAGCATTTT | CASSFFRVKNQPQHF | - | TRBJ1-5 | TRBV5-6 | -
TGTGCCAGCAGCCCGACAGGGGGCAACACTGAAGCTTTCTTT | CASSPTGGNTEAFF | - | TRBJ1-1 | TRBV7-2 | TRBD1
TGTGCCAGCAGCTTATTGGAGAGAGGCTACACCTTC | CASSLLERGYTF | once | TRBJ1-2 | TRBV7-2 | -
TGCGCCAGCAGCCAAGAAGGAAATAGCGGGGGGCCCACAGATACGCAGTATTTT | CASSQEGNSGGPTDTQYF | - | TRBJ2-3 | TRBV4-3 | TRBD2
TGTGCCAGCAGCCAAGGGATCATCTCCTACAATGAGCAGTTCTTC | CASSQGIISYNEQFF | few | TRBJ2-1 | TRBV7-6 | -
TGTGCCAGCAGGGGAACAGGCGGAACCGGGGAGCTGTTTTTT | CASRGTGGTGELFF | - | TRBJ2-2 | TRBV6-5 | -
TGTGCCAGCAGTTCCAACAAAGCGGGGGGGCGCGAGCAGTACTTC | CASSSNKAGGREQYF | - | TRBJ2-7 | TRBV27 | TRBD2
TGTGCCAGCAGCCTCAAGGGAGACTATGGCTACACCTTC | CASSLKGDYGYTF | - | TRBJ1-2 | TRBV6-5 | -
TGCGCCAGCAGCTTGGGGGCAGGGGGCAATTCACCCCTCCACTTT | CASSLGAGGNSPLHF | - | TRBJ1-6 | TRBV5-1 | TRBD1
TGTGCCAGCAGCTGGACAGGGTTAGTAGATACGCAGTATTTT | CASSWTGLVDTQYF | - | TRBJ2-3 | TRBV5-5 | TRBD1
TGTGCCAGCAGTTACACAACTTACGAGGCGCGCGCTTTCTTT | CASSYTTYEARAFF | - | TRBJ1-1 | TRBV6-5 | -
TGTGCCAGCAGCTCCGGGACGTCCTCTGGGGCCAACGTCCTGACTTTC | CASSSGTSSGANVLTF | - | TRBJ2-6 | TRBV7-9 | -
TGTGCCAGCAGCTTAATGGGGGCGGGGGGCAAAGATACGCAGTATTTT | CASSLMGAGGKDTQYF | - | TRBJ2-3 | TRBV7-2 | TRBD2
TGCGCCAGCAGCCTAGACCCCCTCCGGCGGTATTTT | CASSLDPLRRYF | - | TRBJ2-3 | TRBV4-3 | -
TGTGCCAGCAGGCGTCGGGACAGCAAGCAGTACTTC | CASRRRDSKQYF | - | TRBJ2-7 | TRBV6-5 | TRBD1
TGCGCCAGCAGCTTATCCGACAGGGGGGTCGTAGAGACCCAGTACTTC | CASSLSDRGVVETQYF | - | TRBJ2-5 | TRBV5-1 | TRBD1
TGTGCCAGCAGCCCCCCTTCGGGAGGCACTGAAGCTTTCTTT | CASSPPSGGTEAFF | once | TRBJ1-1 | TRBV5-6 | -
TGTGCCAGCAGTGGATCTGACAGGGTCCTTAATGAGCAGTTCTTC | CASSGSDRVLNEQFF | once | TRBJ2-1 | TRBV2 | TRBD1
TGTGCCAGCAGTGAACAGGGGGTAGGGGGCAATCAGCCCCAGCATTTT | CASSEQGVGGNQPQHF | few | TRBJ1-5 | TRBV6-1 | TRBD1
TGCGCCAGCAGCCTCCGGGACCTATCCTACGAGCAGTACTTC | CASSLRDLSYEQYF | - | TRBJ2-7 | TRBV5-1 | -
TGCGCCAGCAGCTACAGGTCCGGGACTAGCGGGGGGCTGGGAGAGACCCAGTACTTC | CASSYRSGTSGGLGETQYF | - | TRBJ2-5 | TRBV5-1 | TRBD2
TGTGCCAGCAGCTTAAAAGGGGGAGAGACCCAGTACTTC | CASSLKGGETQYF | - | TRBJ2-5 | TRBV7-9 | -
TGCGCCAGCAGCTCCGCTGGGGCTAGCGGACAAGAGACCCAGTACTTC | CASSSAGASGQETQYF | - | TRBJ2-5 | TRBV5-1 | TRBD2
TGTGCCAGCAGCTTAGCAGGGACGAACACCGGGGAGCTGTTTTTT | CASSLAGTNTGELFF | - | TRBJ2-2 | TRBV11-1 | -
TGTGCCAGCAGCTTACCCCCCGGTACAGGGGCCACAGATACGCAGTATTTT | CASSLPPGTGATDTQYF | - | TRBJ2-3 | TRBV11-1 | TRBD1
TGTGCCAGCAGCTTAGGGGACAGGGACCAAGAGACCCAGTACTTC | CASSLGDRDQETQYF | - | TRBJ2-5 | TRBV11-1 | TRBD1
TGTGCCAGCTCACAACAGGCTCATCAGCCCCAGCATTTT | CASSQQAHQPQHF | - | TRBJ1-5 | TRBV18 | -
TGCGCCGATATTAGGGGGAGGGTCGGGGAGCTGTTTTTT | CADIRGRVGELFF | - | TRBJ2-2 | TRBV10-1 | -
TGTGCCAGCAGCGTAAATCGGCAGCCCCAGCATTTT | CASSVNRQPQHF | many | TRBJ1-5 | TRBV9 | -
TGTGCCAGCTCCGAACGGCGCGGCACAGATACGCAGTATTTT | CASSERRGTDTQYF | - | TRBJ2-3 | TRBV27 | -
TGTGCCTGGAGTCTAGGGTTTTTTGACACCGGGGAGCTGTTTTTT | CAWSLGFFDTGELFF | - | TRBJ2-2 | TRBV30 | -